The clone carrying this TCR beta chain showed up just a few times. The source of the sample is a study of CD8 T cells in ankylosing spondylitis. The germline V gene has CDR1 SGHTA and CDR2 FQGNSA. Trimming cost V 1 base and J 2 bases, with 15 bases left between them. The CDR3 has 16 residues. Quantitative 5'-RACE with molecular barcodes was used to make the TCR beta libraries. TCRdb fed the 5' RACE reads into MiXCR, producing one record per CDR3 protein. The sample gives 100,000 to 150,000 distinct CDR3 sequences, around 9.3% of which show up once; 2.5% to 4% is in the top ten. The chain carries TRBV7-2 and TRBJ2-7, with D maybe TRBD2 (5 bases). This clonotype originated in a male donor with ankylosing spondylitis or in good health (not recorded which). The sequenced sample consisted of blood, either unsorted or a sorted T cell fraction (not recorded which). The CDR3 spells CASSLGMAGRAYEQYF. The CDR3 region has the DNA TGTGCCAGCAGCTTAGGGATGGCGGGTAGAGCCTACGAGCAGTACTTC.